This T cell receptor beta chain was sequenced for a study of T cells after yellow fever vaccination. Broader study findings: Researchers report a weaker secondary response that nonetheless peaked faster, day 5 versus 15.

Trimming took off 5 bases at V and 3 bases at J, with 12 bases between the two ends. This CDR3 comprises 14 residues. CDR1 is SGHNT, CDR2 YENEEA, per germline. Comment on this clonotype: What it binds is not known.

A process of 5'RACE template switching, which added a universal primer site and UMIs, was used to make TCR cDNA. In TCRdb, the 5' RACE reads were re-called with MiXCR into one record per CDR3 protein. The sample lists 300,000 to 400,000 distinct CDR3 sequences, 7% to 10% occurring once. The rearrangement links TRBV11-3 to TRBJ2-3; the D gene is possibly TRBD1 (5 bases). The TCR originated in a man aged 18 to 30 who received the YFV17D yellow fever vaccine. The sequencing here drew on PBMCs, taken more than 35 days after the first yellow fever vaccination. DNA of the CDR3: TGTGCCAGCAGCCTGAAGACAGTTACAGATACGCAGTATTTT. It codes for CASSLKTVTDTQYF. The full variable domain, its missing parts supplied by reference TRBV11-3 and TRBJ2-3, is EAGVVQSPRYKIIEKKQPVAFWCNPISGHNTLYWYLQNLGQGPELLIRYENEEAVDDSQLPKDRFSAERLKGVDSTLKIQPAELGDSAVYLCASSLKTVTDTQYFGPGTRLTVL.